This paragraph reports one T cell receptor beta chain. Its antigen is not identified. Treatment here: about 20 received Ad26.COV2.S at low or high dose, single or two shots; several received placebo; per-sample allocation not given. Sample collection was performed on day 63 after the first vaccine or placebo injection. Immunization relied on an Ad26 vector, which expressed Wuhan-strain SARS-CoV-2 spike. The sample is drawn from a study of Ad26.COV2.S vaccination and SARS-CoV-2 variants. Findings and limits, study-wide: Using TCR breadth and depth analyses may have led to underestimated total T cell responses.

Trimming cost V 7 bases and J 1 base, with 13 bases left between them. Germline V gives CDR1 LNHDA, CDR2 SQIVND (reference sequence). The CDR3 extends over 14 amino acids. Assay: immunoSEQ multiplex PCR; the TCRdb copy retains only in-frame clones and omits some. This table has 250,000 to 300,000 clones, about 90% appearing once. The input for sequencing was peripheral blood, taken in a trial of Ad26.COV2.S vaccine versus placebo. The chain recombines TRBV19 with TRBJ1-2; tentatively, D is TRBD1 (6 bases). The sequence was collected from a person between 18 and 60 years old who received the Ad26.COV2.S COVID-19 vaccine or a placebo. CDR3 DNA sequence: TGTGCCAGTATATCAGGGGACCTTAACTATGGCTACACCTTC. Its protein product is CASISGDLNYGYTF. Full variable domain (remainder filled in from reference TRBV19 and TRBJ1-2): DGGITQSPKYLFRKEGQNVTLSCEQNLNHDAMYWYRQDPGQGLRLIYYSQIVNDFQKGDIAEGYSVSREKKESFPLTVTSAQKNPTAFYLCASISGDLNYGYTFGSGTRLTVV.